This TCR beta chain derives from a study of human T cells and chemical hapten exposure. Notes on this clonotype: The antigen remains undetermined. A much larger clone differs by one base, so this may be a read error.

In TCRdb, the 5' RACE reads were re-called with MiXCR into one record per CDR3 protein. The sample carries around 80,000 distinct CDR3 sequences, more than 15% recorded once. Researchers extracted total RNA from unfractionated whole blood. There are 14 residues in the CDR3. Germline V gene sequence: CDR1 SEHNR, CDR2 FQNEAQ (reference sequence). V dropped 5 bases and J dropped 4; count of bases not matched to a gene: 4. Broader study findings: Unchanged with DPC sensitization were TCRs above 1 in 1000 frequency.

The chain employs TRBV7-9 and TRBJ1-4; 7 bases map to TRBD1. This TCR came from a female donor in good health. The CDR3 DNA reads as TGTGCCAGCAGCCCGGGACAGAGTAATGAAAAACTGTTTTTT. Translation: CASSPGQSNEKLFF. The full variable domain, completed using reference TRBV7-9 and TRBJ1-4, is DTGVSQNPRHKITKRGQNVTFRCDPISEHNRLYWYRQTLGQGPEFLTYFQNEAQLEKSRLLSDRFSAERPKGSFSTLEIQRTEQGDSAMYLCASSPGQSNEKLFFGSGTQLSVL.